This is a list of T cell receptor beta chains from one sample in a study of Ad26.COV2.S vaccination and SARS-CoV-2 variants. TCRdb's copy holds only in-frame clones and misses some; the assay was immunoSEQ multiplex PCR. The sample consists of about 430,000 clones, 80% to 95% of them appearing once. Here the sequenced sample was peripheral blood, taken in a trial of Ad26.COV2.S vaccine versus placebo. The source is a person between 18 and 65 years old who received the Ad26.COV2.S COVID-19 vaccine or a placebo. Both conserved end residues are trimmed from each CDR3. Where a row states a size, it is once, few, many or the class of an expanded clone; other rows omit it.

CDR3	size	V
SVALAGAEQY	once	TRBV29-1
AWSVDGTTNQPQH	few	TRBV30
ASSQTGVNEQF	.	TRBV4-1
ASSQTPPMRYT	.	TRBV7-2
ASRRGWGTEAF	once	TRBV25-1
ASSSFVSGTYEQY	once	TRBV27
ASSQDRAGGNT	.	TRBV4-2
ASSVGSVGETQY	.	TRBV9
ASSLEGATGQKLF	.	TRBV5-1
ASISWRGGNEQF	.	TRBV10-1
ASSSEPSGDTEAF	.	TRBV6-6
ASSQRTVGPYEQY	few	TRBV28
ASSLWGTSTDTQY	once	TRBV27
ASREQGLGYGYT	.	TRBV28
ASSSSEAGVPKIRDSLGYGYT	.	TRBV28
SVGGGQADTQY	.	TRBV29-1
ASSRDSYYEQY	.	TRBV4-2
ASRPGGGCRQMYGYT	.	TRBV12-2
AISELVTGLYEQF	.	TRBV10-3
ASSYSNRGRTYEQY	once	TRBV6-2/TRBV6-3
ASSLDLLAGGSGETQY	.	TRBV5-1
ASSISGNTGELF	.	TRBV9
ASTEGPTNTIY	.	TRBV6-5
ASRFSGGDTQY	.	TRBV7-2
ASLNRGLDNQPQH	.	TRBV6-5
ASSLTGDGNQPQH	once	TRBV5-1
ASSQHGPGSGANVLT	.	TRBV4-3
ASSLVQSTEAF	.	TRBV7-8
ASSLEARGPLWF	.	TRBV5-1
ASSLVRRGRTNEKLF	.	TRBV7-8
ASSRRDSNEKLF	.	TRBV27
ASSTRARQGFNEQF	.	TRBV27
ASSLAMIGNTEAF	once	TRBV5-1
ASSVTGTNTEAF	.	TRBV25-1
ASSPRRDPQSLYEQY	.	TRBV18
ASSYSGQAGEQY	.	TRBV6-5
ASSVLAGSGNTIY	.	TRBV5-6
ASSEIQGDEQF	.	TRBV6-1
ASSLSRETQY	.	TRBV7-2
ASSAKWTYALSSYNEQF	.	TRBV9
ASSSWTSGVSDTQY	once	TRBV18
ASNKAGEYEQY	.	TRBV2
ASSITGHPTEAF	.	TRBV27
ASSPPGATGELF	.	TRBV18
ASTDVNNEQF	.	TRBV28
ASSLVLRETDTQY	.	TRBV5-6
ASRSEVHTGELF	.	TRBV2
ASSIVPRNTEAF	.	TRBV19
ASSPPYNSYEQY	.	TRBV18
ASTSTPGTSEAF	.	TRBV6-5
ASSLGDSGIGQETQY	once	TRBV5-8
ASSWSGSQETQY	.	TRBV6-2/TRBV6-3
ASSHPVKNSGNTIY	.	TRBV6-6
ASIPMVAGGPGELF	.	TRBV7-2
ASSSGQGNGHNEQF	.	TRBV11-3
ASSYLQGSYNEQF	.	TRBV6-2/TRBV6-3
ASSFPSSDRGQRDTEAF	.	TRBV28
ASSFGQGYEQY	.	TRBV7-2
ASSFGRVGTNEKLF	.	TRBV11-2